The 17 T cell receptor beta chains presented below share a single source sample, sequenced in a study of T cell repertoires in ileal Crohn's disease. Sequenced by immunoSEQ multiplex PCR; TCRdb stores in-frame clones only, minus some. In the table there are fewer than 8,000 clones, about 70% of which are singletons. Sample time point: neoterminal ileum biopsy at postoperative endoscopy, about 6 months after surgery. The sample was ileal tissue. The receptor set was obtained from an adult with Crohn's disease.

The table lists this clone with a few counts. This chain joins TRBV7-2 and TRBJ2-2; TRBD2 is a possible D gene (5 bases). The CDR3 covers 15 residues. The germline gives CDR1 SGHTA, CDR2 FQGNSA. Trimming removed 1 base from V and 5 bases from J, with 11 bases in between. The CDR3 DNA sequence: TGTGCCAGCAGCTTAGGGCCGGGATATACCGGGGAGCTGTTTTTT. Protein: CASSLGPGYTGELFF.

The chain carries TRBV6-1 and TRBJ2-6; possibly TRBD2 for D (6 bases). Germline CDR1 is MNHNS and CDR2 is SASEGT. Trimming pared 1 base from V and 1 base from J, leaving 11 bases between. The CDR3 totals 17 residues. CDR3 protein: CASSEGLALSGANVLTF. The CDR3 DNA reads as TGTGCCAGCAGTGAAGGGCTAGCGTTGTCTGGGGCCAACGTCCTGACTTTC.

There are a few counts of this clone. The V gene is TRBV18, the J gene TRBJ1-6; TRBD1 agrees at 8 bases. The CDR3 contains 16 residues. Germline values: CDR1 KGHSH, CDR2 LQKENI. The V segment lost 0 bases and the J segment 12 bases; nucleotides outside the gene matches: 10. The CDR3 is CASSPPGGTGGLPLHF. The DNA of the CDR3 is TGTGCCAGCTCACCACCGGGCGGGACAGGTGGGCTACCCCTCCACTTT.

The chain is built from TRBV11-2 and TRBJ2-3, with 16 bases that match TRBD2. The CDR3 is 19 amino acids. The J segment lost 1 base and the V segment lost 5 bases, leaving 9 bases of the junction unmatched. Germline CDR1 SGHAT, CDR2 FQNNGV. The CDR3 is CASSLYRGTSGGGTDTQYF. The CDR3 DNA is TGTGCCAGCAGCCTTTACCGCGGGACTAGCGGGGGGGGCACAGATACGCAGTATTTT.

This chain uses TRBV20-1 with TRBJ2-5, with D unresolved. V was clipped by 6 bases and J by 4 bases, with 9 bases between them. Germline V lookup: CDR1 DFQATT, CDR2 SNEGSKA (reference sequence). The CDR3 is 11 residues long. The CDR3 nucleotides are TGCAGTGCCCACAAGCGAGAGACCCAGTACTTC. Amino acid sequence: CSAHKRETQYF.

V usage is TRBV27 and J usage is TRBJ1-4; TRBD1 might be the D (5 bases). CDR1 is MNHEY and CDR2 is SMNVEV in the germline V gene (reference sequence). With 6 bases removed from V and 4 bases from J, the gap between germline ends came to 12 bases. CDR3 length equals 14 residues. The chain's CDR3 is CASSRQLNNEKLFF. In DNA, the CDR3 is TGTGCCAGCAGCAGACAGTTGAATAATGAAAAACTGTTTTTT. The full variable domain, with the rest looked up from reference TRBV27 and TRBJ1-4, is EAQVTQNPRYLITVTGKKLTVTCSQNMNHEYMSWYRQDPGLGLRQIYYSMNVEVTDKGDVPEGYKVSRKEKRNFPLILESPSPNQTSLYFCASSRQLNNEKLFFGSGTQLSVL.

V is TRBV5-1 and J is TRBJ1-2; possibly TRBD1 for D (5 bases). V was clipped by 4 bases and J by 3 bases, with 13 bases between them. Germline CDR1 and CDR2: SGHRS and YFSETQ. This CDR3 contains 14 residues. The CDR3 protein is CASSNGDSYYGYTF. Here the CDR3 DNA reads TGCGCCAGCAGCAACGGCGACAGCTACTATGGCTACACCTTC.

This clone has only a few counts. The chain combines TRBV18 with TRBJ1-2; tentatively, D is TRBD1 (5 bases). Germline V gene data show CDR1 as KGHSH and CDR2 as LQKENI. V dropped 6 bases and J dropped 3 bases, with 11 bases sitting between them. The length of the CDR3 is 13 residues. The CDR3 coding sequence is TGTGCCAGCTCCGGGGGTCGGGACTATGGCTACACCTTC. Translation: CASSGGRDYGYTF. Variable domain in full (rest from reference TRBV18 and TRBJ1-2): NAGVMQNPRHLVRRRGQEARLRCSPMKGHSHVYWYRQLPEEGLKFMVYLQKENIIDESGMPKERFSAEFPKEGPSILRIQQVVRGDSAAYFCASSGGRDYGYTFGSGTRLTVV.

The CDR3 coding sequence is TGTGCCAGTAGTGACAGGGTTGGCTACACCTTC. It codes for CASSDRVGYTF. The V gene is TRBV19, the J gene TRBJ1-2; 7 bases line up with TRBD1. CDR3 length: 11 amino acids. J was trimmed by 7 bases and V by 5 bases; bases with no gene match: 1. CDR1 LNHDA and CDR2 SQIVND come from the germline V gene (reference sequence).

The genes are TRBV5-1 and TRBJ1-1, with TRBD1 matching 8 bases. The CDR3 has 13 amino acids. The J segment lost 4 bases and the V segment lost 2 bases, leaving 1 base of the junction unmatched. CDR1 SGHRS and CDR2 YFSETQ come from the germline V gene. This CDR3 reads CASSFQGATEAFF. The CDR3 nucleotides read TGCGCCAGCAGCTTCCAGGGGGCCACTGAAGCTTTCTTT.

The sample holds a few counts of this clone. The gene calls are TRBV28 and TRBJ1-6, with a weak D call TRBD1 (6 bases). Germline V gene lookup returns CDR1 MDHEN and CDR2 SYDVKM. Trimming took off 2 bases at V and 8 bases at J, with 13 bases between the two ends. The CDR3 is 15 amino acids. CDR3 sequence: CASSLPRQDYSPLHF. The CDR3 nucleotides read TGTGCCAGCAGTTTACCCCGACAGGATTATTCACCCCTCCACTTT.

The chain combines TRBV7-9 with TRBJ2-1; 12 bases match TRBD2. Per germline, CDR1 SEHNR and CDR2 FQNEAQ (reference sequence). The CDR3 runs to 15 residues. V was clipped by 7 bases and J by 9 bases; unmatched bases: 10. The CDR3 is CASTPRLAGDGEQFF. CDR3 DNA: TGTGCCAGCACCCCACGACTAGCGGGGGACGGTGAGCAGTTCTTC.

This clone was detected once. The CDR3 reads CASSQVAGGNTDTQYF. The CDR3, as DNA: TGTGCCAGCAGCCAAGTAGCGGGGGGAAACACAGATACGCAGTATTTT. The V call is TRBV4-2, the J call TRBJ2-3, with 10 bases aligning to TRBD2. Germline CDR1 is LGHNA and CDR2 is YNFKEQ. CDR3 length: 16 residues. V shed 1 base and J 2 bases; nucleotides not matched to a gene: 3.

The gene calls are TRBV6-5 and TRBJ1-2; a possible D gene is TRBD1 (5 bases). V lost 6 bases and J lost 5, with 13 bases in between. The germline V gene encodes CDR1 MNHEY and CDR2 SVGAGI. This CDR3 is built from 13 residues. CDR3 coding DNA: TGTGCCAGCAGCCCAGAAGCAGGGTATGGCTACACCTTC. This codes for CASSPEAGYGYTF.

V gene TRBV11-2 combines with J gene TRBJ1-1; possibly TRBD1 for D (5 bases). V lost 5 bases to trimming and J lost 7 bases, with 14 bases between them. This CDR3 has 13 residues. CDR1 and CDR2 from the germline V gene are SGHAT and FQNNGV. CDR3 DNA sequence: TGTGCCAGCAGCCCGGACGCGGGGGTTGAAGCTTTCTTT. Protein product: CASSPDAGVEAFF. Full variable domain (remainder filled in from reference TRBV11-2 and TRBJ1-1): EAGVAQSPRYKIIEKRQSVAFWCNPISGHATLYWYQQILGQGPKLLIQFQNNGVVDDSQLPKDRFSAERLKGVDSTLKIQPAKLEDSAVYLCASSPDAGVEAFFGQGTRLTVV.

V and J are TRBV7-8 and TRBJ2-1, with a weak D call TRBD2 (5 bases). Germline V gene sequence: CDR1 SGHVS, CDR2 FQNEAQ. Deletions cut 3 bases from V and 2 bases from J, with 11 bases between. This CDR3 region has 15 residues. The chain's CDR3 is CASSLDRGTYNEQFF. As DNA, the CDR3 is TGTGCCAGCAGCTTGGATCGGGGAACCTACAATGAGCAGTTCTTC.

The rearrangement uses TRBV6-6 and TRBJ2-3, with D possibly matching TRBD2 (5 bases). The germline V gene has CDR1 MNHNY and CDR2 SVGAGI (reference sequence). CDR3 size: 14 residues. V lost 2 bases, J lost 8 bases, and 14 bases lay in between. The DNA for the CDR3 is TGTGCCAGCAGTTACGACGGGGTCTGGGGTACGCAGTATTTT. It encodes CASSYDGVWGTQYF.